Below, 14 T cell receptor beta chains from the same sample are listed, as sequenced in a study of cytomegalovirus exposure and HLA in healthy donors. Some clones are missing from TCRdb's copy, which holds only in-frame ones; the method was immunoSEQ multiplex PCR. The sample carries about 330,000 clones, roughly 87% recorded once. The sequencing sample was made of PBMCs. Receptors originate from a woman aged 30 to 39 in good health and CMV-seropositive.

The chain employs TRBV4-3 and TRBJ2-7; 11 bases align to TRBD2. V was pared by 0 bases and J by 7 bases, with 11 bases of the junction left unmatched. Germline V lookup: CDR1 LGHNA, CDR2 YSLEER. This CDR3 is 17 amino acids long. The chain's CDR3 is CASSQDSNSGGAREQYF. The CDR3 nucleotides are TGCGCCAGCAGCCAAGATTCAAATAGCGGGGGGGCCCGAGAGCAGTACTTC.

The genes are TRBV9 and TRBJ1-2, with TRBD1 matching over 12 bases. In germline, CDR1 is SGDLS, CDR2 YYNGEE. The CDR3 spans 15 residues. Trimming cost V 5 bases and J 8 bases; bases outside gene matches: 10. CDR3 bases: TGTGCCAGCAGGGATACGGGACAGGGGGCGAGAGGCTACACCTTC. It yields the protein CASRDTGQGARGYTF.

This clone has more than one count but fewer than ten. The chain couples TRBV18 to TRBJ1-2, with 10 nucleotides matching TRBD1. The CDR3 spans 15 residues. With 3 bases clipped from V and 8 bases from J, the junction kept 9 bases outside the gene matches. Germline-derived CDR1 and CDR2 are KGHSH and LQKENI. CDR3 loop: CASSPTTGGAEGYTF. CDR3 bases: TGTGCCAGCTCACCCACGACAGGGGGCGCGGAGGGCTACACCTTC.

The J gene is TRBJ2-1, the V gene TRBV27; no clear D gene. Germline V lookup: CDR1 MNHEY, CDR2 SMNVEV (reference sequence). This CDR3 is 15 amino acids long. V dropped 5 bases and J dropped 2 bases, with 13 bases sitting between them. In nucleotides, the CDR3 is TGTGCCAGCAGTCCACTCACTGGCCCCTACAATGAGCAGTTCTTC. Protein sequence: CASSPLTGPYNEQFF.

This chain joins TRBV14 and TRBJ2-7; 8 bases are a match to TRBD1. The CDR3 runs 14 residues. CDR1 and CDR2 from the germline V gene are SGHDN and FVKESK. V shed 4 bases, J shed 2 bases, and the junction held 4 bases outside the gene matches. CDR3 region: CASSPGQVTYEQYF. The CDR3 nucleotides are TGTGCCAGCAGCCCGGGACAGGTTACCTACGAGCAGTACTTC. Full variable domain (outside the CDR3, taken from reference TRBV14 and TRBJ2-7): EAGVTQFPSHSVIEKGQTVTLRCDPISGHDNLYWYRRVMGKEIKFLLHFVKESKQDESGMPNNRFLAERTGGTYSTLKVQPAELEDSGVYFCASSPGQVTYEQYFGPGTRLTVT.

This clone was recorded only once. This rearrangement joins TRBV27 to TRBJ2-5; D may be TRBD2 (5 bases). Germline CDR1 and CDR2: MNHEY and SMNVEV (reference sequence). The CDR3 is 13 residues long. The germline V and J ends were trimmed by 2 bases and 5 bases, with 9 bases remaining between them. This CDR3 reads CASSLEGWETQYF. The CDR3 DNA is TGTGCCAGCAGTTTAGAGGGCTGGGAGACCCAGTACTTC.

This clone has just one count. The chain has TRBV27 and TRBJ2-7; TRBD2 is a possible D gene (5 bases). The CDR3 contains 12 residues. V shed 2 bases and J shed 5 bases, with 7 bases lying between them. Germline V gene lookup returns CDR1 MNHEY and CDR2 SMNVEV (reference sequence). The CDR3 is CASSLEGNEQYF. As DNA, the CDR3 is TGTGCCAGCAGTTTAGAGGGAAACGAGCAGTACTTC.

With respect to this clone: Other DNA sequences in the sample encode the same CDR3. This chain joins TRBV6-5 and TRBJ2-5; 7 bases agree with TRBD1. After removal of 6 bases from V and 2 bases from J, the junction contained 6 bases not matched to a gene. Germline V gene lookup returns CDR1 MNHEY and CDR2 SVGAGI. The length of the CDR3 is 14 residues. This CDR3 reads CASSPQGPQETQYF. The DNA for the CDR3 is TGTGCCAGCAGCCCACAGGGGCCTCAAGAGACCCAGTACTTC.

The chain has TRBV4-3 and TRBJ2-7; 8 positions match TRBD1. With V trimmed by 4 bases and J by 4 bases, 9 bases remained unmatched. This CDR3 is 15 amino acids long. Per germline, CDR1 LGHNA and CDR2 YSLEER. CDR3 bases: TGCGCCAGCAGCCGGAATCAGGGGGCGGTTTACGAGCAGTACTTC. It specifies CASSRNQGAVYEQYF.

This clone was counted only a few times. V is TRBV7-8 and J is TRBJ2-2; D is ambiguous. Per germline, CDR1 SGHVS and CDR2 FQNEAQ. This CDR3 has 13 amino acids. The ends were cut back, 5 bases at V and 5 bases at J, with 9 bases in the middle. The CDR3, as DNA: TGTGCCAGCAGCAAACACGAGACCGGGGAGCTGTTTTTT. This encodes CASSKHETGELFF.

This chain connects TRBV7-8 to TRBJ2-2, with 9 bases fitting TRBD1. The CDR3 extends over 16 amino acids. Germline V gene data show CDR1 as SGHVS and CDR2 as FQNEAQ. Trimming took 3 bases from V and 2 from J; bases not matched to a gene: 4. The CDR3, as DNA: TGTGCCAGCAGCTTGTACAGGGGGCAAAACACCGGGGAGCTGTTTTTT. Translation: CASSLYRGQNTGELFF.

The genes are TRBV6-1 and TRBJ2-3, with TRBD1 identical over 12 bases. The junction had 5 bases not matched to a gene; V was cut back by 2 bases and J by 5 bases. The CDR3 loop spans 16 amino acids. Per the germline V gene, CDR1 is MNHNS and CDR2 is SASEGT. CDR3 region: CASSEQGQGALDTQYF. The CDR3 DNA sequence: TGTGCCAGCAGTGAACAGGGACAGGGGGCTTTAGATACGCAGTATTTT.

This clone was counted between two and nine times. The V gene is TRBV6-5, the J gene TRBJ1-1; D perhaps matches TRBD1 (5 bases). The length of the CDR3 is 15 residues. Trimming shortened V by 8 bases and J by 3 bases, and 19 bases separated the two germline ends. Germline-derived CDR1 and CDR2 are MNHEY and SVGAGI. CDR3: CASYHIVQGDTEAFF. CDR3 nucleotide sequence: TGTGCCAGCTACCATATAGTCCAAGGGGACACTGAAGCTTTCTTT.

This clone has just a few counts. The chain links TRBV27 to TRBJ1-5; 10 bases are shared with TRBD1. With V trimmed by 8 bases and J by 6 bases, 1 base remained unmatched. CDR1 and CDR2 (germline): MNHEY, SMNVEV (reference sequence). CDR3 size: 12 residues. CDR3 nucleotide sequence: TGTGCCAGCCGGACAGGGGGTCAGCCCCAGCATTTT. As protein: CASRTGGQPQHF.